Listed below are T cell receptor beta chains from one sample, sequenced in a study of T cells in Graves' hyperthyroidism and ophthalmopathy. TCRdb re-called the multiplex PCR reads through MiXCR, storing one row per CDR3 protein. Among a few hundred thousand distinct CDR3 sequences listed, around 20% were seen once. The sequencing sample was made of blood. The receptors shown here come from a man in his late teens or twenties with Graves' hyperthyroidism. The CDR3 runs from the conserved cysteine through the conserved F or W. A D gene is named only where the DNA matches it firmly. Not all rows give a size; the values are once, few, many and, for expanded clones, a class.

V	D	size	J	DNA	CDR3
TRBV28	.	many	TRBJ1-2	TGTGCCAGCAACAATCCAGGGGAAACTAACTATGGCTACACCTTC	CASNNPGETNYGYTF
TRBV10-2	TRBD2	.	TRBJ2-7	TGCGCCAGCACCCAGGGGACTAGCGGGGCCCATCCCTACGAGCAGTACTTC	CASTQGTSGAHPYEQYF
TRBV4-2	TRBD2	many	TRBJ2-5	TGTGCCAGCAGCCCGGGGACTAGCATCGAGACCCAGTACTTC	CASSPGTSIETQYF
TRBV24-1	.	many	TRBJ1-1	TGTGCCACCAGTGAGGGGAAGGACACTGAAGCTTTCTTT	CATSEGKDTEAFF
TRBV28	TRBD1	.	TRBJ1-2	TGTGCCAGCAGTTTTGTGGGACAGGGGGCCTATGGCTACACCTTC	CASSFVGQGAYGYTF
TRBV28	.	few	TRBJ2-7	TGTGCCAGCAGTTTTCGCCTTAATCCCTACGAGCAGTACTTC	CASSFRLNPYEQYF
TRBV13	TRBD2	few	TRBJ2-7	TGTGCCAGCAGCCCCGGACTAGCGGGAGGGCCATGGGTTGTTCGAGACGAGCAGTACTTC	CASSPGLAGGPWVVRDEQYF
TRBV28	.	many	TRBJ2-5	TGTGCCAGCAGCAATGTAGGGGCGTGGGGGGCCCAAGAGACCCAGTACTTC	CASSNVGAWGAQETQYF
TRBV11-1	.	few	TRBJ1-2	TGTGCCAGCAGCTTAGAGGGAGCAGGACCTACTAACTATGGCTACACCTTC	CASSLEGAGPTNYGYTF
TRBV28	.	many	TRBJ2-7	TGTGCCAGCAGTTTCCAGGGGTCCCGCTCCTACGAGCAGTACTTC	CASSFQGSRSYEQYF
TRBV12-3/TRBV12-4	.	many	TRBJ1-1	TGTGCCAGCAGTACGGGGACGGCCGGGATGGGTACTGAAGCTTTCTTT	CASSTGTAGMGTEAFF
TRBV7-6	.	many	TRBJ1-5	TGTGCCAGCAGCTTAAGCCCAATCAGGGCCACTAATCAGCCCCAGCATTTT	CASSLSPIRATNQPQHF
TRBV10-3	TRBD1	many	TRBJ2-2	TGTGCCATCACTTCGGGACAGGGGACCGGGGAGCTGTTTTTT	CAITSGQGTGELFF
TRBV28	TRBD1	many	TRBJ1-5	TGTGCCAGCAGCCGACGAGGACAGGGGGTAGGCAATCAGCCCCAGCATTTT	CASSRRGQGVGNQPQHF
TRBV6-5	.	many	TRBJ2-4	TGTGCCAGCATGGGGGTGATGGCCAAAAACATTCAGTACTTC	CASMGVMAKNIQYF
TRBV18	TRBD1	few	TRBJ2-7	TGTGCCAGCTCCGTCGACAGGGCGGCCAACGAGCAGTACTTC	CASSVDRAANEQYF